Below, 10 T cell receptor beta chains from the same sample are listed, as sequenced in a study of tumor-infiltrating lymphocytes in primary liver carcinoma. Reverse transcription of roughly 480 ng total RNA with a constant-region primer produced TCR beta cDNA. TCR beta libraries came from three nested multiplex PCR rounds using slightly modified ARM-PCR. TRBV1-TRBV30 forward primers paired with a C-beta reverse primer drove the first two PCR rounds, 10 cycles each. TCRdb used MiXCR to reprocess the multiplex PCR reads, holding one entry per CDR3 protein. Here the sample spans fewer than 350,000 distinct CDR3 sequences, roughly two thirds being singletons. RNA was extracted from whole blood without cell sorting, alongside germline DNA. What was sequenced was peripheral blood. These receptors were taken from a man between 35 and 55 years old with primary liver carcinoma and hepatitis B virus infection.

A note on this clonotype: A much larger clone lies one base from this, so it may be a read error. V usage is TRBV4-2 and J usage is TRBJ2-7; 9 bases line up with TRBD2. This CDR3 has 16 amino acids. CDR1 and CDR2 from the germline V gene are LGHNA and YNFKEQ. CDR3: CASGQDASGTSYEQYF. DNA for the CDR3: TGTGCCAGCGGCCAAGATGCTAGCGGGACCTCCTACGAGCAGTACTTC.

This clonotype was found many times. The chain employs TRBV10-3 and TRBJ1-5, with a tentative D call TRBD1 (5 bases). The CDR3 has 13 residues. V was trimmed by 6 bases and J by 7 bases, leaving 13 bases between them. Germline values: CDR1 ENHRY, CDR2 SYGVKD. This CDR3 reads CAISQGLDQPQHF. CDR3 DNA sequence: TGTGCCATCAGCCAGGGTCTGGACCAGCCCCAGCATTTT.

The count of this clonotype is one. This clone may be a read error of a much larger clone one base away. V is TRBV12-3 or TRBV12-4 and J is TRBJ2-1; D remains ambiguous. This CDR3 has 12 amino acids. The CDR3 is CVSSFVVTEQFF. DNA of the CDR3: TGTGTCAGCAGTTTTGTAGTTACTGAGCAGTTCTTC.

V and J are TRBV2 and TRBJ2-7; 9 nucleotides agree with TRBD2. The J segment lost 3 bases and the V segment lost 8 bases, leaving 8 bases of the junction unmatched. The CDR3 extends over 14 amino acids. CDR1 and CDR2 (germline): SNHLY, FYNNEI. DNA of the CDR3: TGTGCCAGCGGGGAGCTAGCGGGACTCTACGAGCAGTACTTC. This translates into CASGELAGLYEQYF. The variable domain in full, with the rest retrieved from reference TRBV2 and TRBJ2-7, is EPEVTQTPSHQVTQMGQEVILRCVPISNHLYFYWYRQILGQKVEFLVSFYNNEISEKSEIFDDQFSVERPDGSNFTLKIRSTKLEDSAMYFCASGELAGLYEQYFGPGTRLTVT.

As for this clonotype: This may be a read error, as it is one base from a much larger clone. The rearrangement links TRBV4-2 to TRBJ2-7; 7 nucleotides align to TRBD1. From germline, CDR1 is LGHNA and CDR2 YNFKEQ. CDR3 length equals 16 residues. CDR3 nucleotide sequence: TGTGCCAGCAGCCAAGGATCCTCGACAGGGAAGGGCGAGCTGTACTTC. This sequence encodes CASSQGSSTGKGELYF.

This clonotype has at least ten counts. This chain uses TRBV5-5 with TRBJ2-2; D is perhaps TRBD1 (6 bases). CDR3 length: 17 residues. CDR1 and CDR2 from the germline V gene are SGHKS and YYEKEE (reference sequence). The germline V and J ends were trimmed by 4 bases and 1 base, with 17 bases remaining between them. CDR3 amino acids: CASSGSSSGQNTGELFF. CDR3 bases: TGTGCCAGCAGCGGAAGTAGTTCGGGACAGAACACCGGGGAGCTGTTTTTT.

V is TRBV7-6 and J is TRBJ2-3, with 10 bases lining up with TRBD2. The CDR3 consists of 16 residues. Germline V CDR1 and CDR2: SGHVS, FNYEAQ. Trimming removed 5 bases from V and 1 base from J; junction bases left unmatched: 6. The CDR3 is CASSKRTSGRTDTQYF. CDR3 in DNA: TGTGCCAGCAGCAAAAGGACTAGCGGACGCACAGATACGCAGTATTTT.

This clonotype was counted a single time. V usage is TRBV7-2 and J usage is TRBJ2-1, with a weak D call TRBD2 (6 bases). CDR3 length equals 14 residues. Trimming left V 0 bases short and J 10 bases short, with 13 bases between. Per the germline V gene, CDR1 is SGHTA and CDR2 is FQGNSA. The DNA for the CDR3 is TGTGCCAGCAGCTTAGCGCGGGGTCAGCGGGAGCAGTTCTTC. This encodes CASSLARGQREQFF.

This clonotype was found many times. The rearrangement uses TRBV12-3 or TRBV12-4 and TRBJ1-3; D is perhaps TRBD1 (5 bases). The CDR3 is made up of 14 amino acids. V was shortened by 7 bases and J by 0 bases, with 10 bases between the two germline ends. Here the CDR3 DNA reads TGTGCCAGCACAAGGGGCGACTCTGGAAACACCATATATTTT. Translated, it gives CASTRGDSGNTIYF.

Details on this clonotype: Compared with germline, one end of the junction differs, possibly owing to a read error. This chain uses TRBV11-2 with TRBJ1-5; maybe TRBD1 (5 bases). This CDR3 is 16 amino acids long. The germline gives CDR1 SGHAT, CDR2 FQNNGV. The CDR3 DNA sequence: TGTACCAGTAGCCTTGGGACTGAGATTTCGGATCAGCCCCAGCATTTT. Protein product: CTSSLGTEISDQPQHF.